This is a list of T cell receptor beta chains from one sample in a study of OX40 agonist ivuxolimab in advanced cancers. TCRdb's copy holds only in-frame clones and misses some; the assay was immunoSEQ multiplex PCR. The sample comprises roughly 13,000 clones, approximately 87% of which are singletons, and over 6.5% rests with the top ten. Specimen: CD4+ or CD8+ T cells sorted from blood, collected in a trial of the OX40 agonist ivuxolimab. These receptors were taken from an adult with an advanced solid tumor such as melanoma, head and neck, liver or kidney cancer. Each CDR3 is given with its conserved first and last residue. D genes are given only for firm matches. Clone size is stated in some rows and not others, as once, few, many or a class when expanded.

TRBJ1-1	TRBV29-1	TRBD1	-	TGCAGCGCCCCGGGACAGATGAACACTGAAGCTTTCTTT	CSAPGQMNTEAFF
TRBJ1-2	TRBV4-1	-	-	TGCGCCAGCAGCCAAGATTGGGGACCCGCATGGGGCTACACCTTC	CASSQDWGPAWGYTF
TRBJ2-3	TRBV7-9	-	-	TGTGCCAGCAGCTTAGGTCAGTCAGGCCTCCTGACAGATACGCAGTATTTT	CASSLGQSGLLTDTQYF
TRBJ2-7	TRBV7-2	TRBD1	-	TGTGCCAGCAGCCCGACAGGGTACGAGCAGTACTTC	CASSPTGYEQYF
TRBJ2-3	TRBV5-4	-	-	TGTGCCAGCAGCCGACCTAGTTTTGGGGGGGCCTCGGATACGCAGTATTTT	CASSRPSFGGASDTQYF
TRBJ2-2	TRBV21-1	-	-	TGTGCCAGCAGCAGAGGGACAGGGGACAACGGGGAGCTGTTTTTT	CASSRGTGDNGELFF
TRBJ1-5	TRBV9	-	-	TGTGCCAGCAGCGTAGAAAGGCAGGTAAGCAATCAGCCCCAGCATTTT	CASSVERQVSNQPQHF
TRBJ1-2	TRBV5-1	-	-	TGCGCCAGCAGCTTGGATGGGTTCTATGGCTACACCTTC	CASSLDGFYGYTF
TRBJ2-7	TRBV6-1	-	-	TGTGCCAGCAGTGATGAGGACCAACCTCCCTACGAGCAGTACTTC	CASSDEDQPPYEQYF
TRBJ2-2	TRBV1	-	-	TGCACCAGCAGCCAACGAGAAGGCACCGGGGAGCTGTTTTTT	CTSSQREGTGELFF
TRBJ1-5	TRBV18	-	-	TGTGCCAGCTCAGGGGAATGGCGTCAGCCCCAGCATTTT	CASSGEWRQPQHF
TRBJ2-7	TRBV30	-	-	TGTGCCTGGAGTACGGAGAGCTACGAGCAGTACTTC	CAWSTESYEQYF
TRBJ2-5	TRBV15	TRBD2	-	TGTGCCACGGGACTAGCATTAGAGACCCAGTACTTC	CATGLALETQYF
TRBJ1-6	TRBV5-1	-	-	TGCGCCAGCAGACCTGACAGCTCCTATAATTCACCCCTCCACTTT	CASRPDSSYNSPLHF
TRBJ1-1	TRBV10-3	-	few	TGTGCCATCAGTGTCGCAGGGGACGGGAACACTGAAGCTTTCTTT	CAISVAGDGNTEAFF
TRBJ1-2	TRBV14	-	-	TGTGCCAGCAGCCGGGAGGAGGGGCGATTTTATGGCTACACCTTC	CASSREEGRFYGYTF
TRBJ2-2	TRBV19	-	-	TGTGCCACCGTCGGAGGCGGGGAGCTGTTTTTT	CATVGGGELFF
TRBJ1-3	TRBV9	-	-	TGTGCCAGCAGCCCCATAACCTCTGGAAACACCATATATTTT	CASSPITSGNTIYF
TRBJ1-1	TRBV29-1	-	-	TGCAGCGTTGTGCGGGGAAACACTGAAGCTTTCTTT	CSVVRGNTEAFF
TRBJ2-1	TRBV19	TRBD1	once	TGTGCCAGTAGTATACAGGGACAGGGGAACAATGAGCAGTTCTTC	CASSIQGQGNNEQFF
TRBJ1-6	TRBV19	TRBD1	-	TGTGCCAGTAGTATAGCCGCAGGGGGCGAACCAACACCCCTCCACTTT	CASSIAAGGEPTPLHF
TRBJ2-7	TRBV6-6	-	-	TGTGCCAGCAGTAAGTGGGGTATGGGAGCCTACGAGCAGTACTTC	CASSKWGMGAYEQYF
TRBJ2-1	TRBV9	TRBD2	-	TGTGCCAGCAGCGTAACCAGCGGGGGGGGTGAGCAGTTCTTC	CASSVTSGGGEQFF
TRBJ2-2	TRBV19	TRBD1	-	TGTGCCAGTAGTATCGGACAGGGGGCAGGTACCGGGGAGCTGTTTTTT	CASSIGQGAGTGELFF
TRBJ1-6	TRBV14	-	-	TGTGCCAGCAGCCAAGGGACTGGGAGCTCCTATAATTCACCCCTCCACTTT	CASSQGTGSSYNSPLHF
TRBJ1-3	TRBV19	-	few	TGTGCCAGTAAAGGGTACATTTCTCCTGGAAACACCATATATTTT	CASKGYISPGNTIYF
TRBJ2-1	TRBV7-2	TRBD2	-	TGTGCCAGCAGCTTAGAACTAGCGGGGGGGCGTGAGCAGTTCTTC	CASSLELAGGREQFF
TRBJ1-4	TRBV4-1	TRBD1	once	TGCGCCAGCAGCCAAGGTGCCCGGGACAGGGGCCCCGGTTTGTTTTTT	CASSQGARDRGPGLFF
TRBJ2-3	TRBV28	-	-	TGTGCCGGCCAGGGGCGCAGCACAGATACGCAGTATTTT	CAGQGRSTDTQYF
TRBJ2-2	TRBV7-9	TRBD2	-	TGTGCCAGCAGCTTCCGACTAGCGGTAAACACCGGGGAGCTGTTTTTT	CASSFRLAVNTGELFF
TRBJ2-7	TRBV7-2	TRBD1	-	TGTGCCAGCAGCTTACCCCTCGGACAGGGGGCAAAGTACTTC	CASSLPLGQGAKYF
TRBJ2-5	TRBV19	-	once	TGTGCCAGTCACCCTTCGGGGCTGCAAGAGACCCAGTACTTC	CASHPSGLQETQYF
TRBJ2-2	TRBV5-1	TRBD1	-	TGCGCCAGCAGCTCGCAGGGGGCTCTTGGACGCACCGGGGAGCTGTTTTTT	CASSSQGALGRTGELFF
TRBJ2-5	TRBV7-2	TRBD2	-	TGTGCCAGCAGCGGCTTAGCGGGGGGCCCGGAGACCCAGTACTTC	CASSGLAGGPETQYF
TRBJ1-1	TRBV18	-	once	TGTGCCACCTTATCACCGGCAGGGACTGGTGAAGCTTTCTTT	CATLSPAGTGEAFF
TRBJ2-3	TRBV13	TRBD2	-	TGTGCCAGCAGCTTAGCGGGCGGGGGGGCAGATACGCAGTATTTT	CASSLAGGGADTQYF
TRBJ1-4	TRBV7-9	-	-	TGTGCCAGCAGGGAAGAGGTGGCGCAAAAACTGTTTTTT	CASREEVAQKLFF
TRBJ1-2	TRBV27	TRBD1	-	TGTGCCAGCAGCCGGACAGGGTGGGTCTATGGCTACACCTTC	CASSRTGWVYGYTF
TRBJ1-1	TRBV5-1	-	-	TGCGCCAGCAGCTTTGAGGTGAACACTGAAGCTTTCTTT	CASSFEVNTEAFF
TRBJ1-4	TRBV7-6	TRBD1	-	TGTGCCAGCAGCAGGGGACAGGGTCACGAAAAACTGTTTTTT	CASSRGQGHEKLFF
TRBJ1-5	TRBV2	TRBD1	-	TGTGCCAGCAGACCAAGACAGGGGGGAGGAGAGCAGCCCCAGCATTTT	CASRPRQGGGEQPQHF
TRBJ1-1	TRBV18	TRBD1	-	TGTGCCAGCTCACCAATGGGACAGAGGAACACTGAAGCTTTCTTT	CASSPMGQRNTEAFF
TRBJ2-7	TRBV5-5	-	-	TGTGCCAGCAGCACGCCGGGACTGAAGTACGAGCAGTACTTC	CASSTPGLKYEQYF
TRBJ2-7	TRBV28	TRBD2	-	TGTGCCAGCCAAACTCCGGGGGGTTACGAGCAGTACTTC	CASQTPGGYEQYF
TRBJ1-2	TRBV19	-	once	TGTGCCAGTGGACCGGGACTCGAAAAAAGTGTAGCTGGCTACACCTTC	CASGPGLEKSVAGYTF
TRBJ1-1	TRBV6-1	-	-	TGTGCCAGCAGTGAAGGAAGGGAGGGTAGGGCTTTCTTT	CASSEGREGRAFF
TRBJ2-3	TRBV4-3	-	-	TGCGCCAGCAGCCAAGAGGGGAGCACAGATACGCAGTATTTT	CASSQEGSTDTQYF